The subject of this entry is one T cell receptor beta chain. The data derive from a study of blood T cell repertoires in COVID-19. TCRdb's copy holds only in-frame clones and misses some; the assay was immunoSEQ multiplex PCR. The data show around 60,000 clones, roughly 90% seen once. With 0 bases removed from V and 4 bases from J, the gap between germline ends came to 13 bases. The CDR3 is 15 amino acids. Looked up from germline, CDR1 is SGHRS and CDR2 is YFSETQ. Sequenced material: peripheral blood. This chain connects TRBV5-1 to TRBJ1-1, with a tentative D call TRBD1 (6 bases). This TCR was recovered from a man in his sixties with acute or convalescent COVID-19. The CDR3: CASSLEGTIGTEAFF. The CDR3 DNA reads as TGCGCCAGCAGCTTGGAGGGGACAATTGGCACTGAAGCTTTCTTT.